One sample yielded the 25 T cell receptor beta chains listed below, sequenced in a study of blood T cells in healthy people across ages. With a J-beta primer mix and a sample-barcoded 5' primer, a second PCR ran about 7 to 12 cycles. TCRdb re-called the 5' RACE reads with MiXCR, one entry per CDR3 protein. The data contain about 800,000 distinct CDR3 sequences, around 25% of them singletons. The same specimen was also included in a second study, on T cells of mothers and their children.

The sample taken for sequencing was blood. These receptors all come from a boy aged 10-17 years in good health.

The rearrangement joins TRBV7-9 to TRBJ2-5; D is perhaps TRBD2 (6 bases). Germline V gives CDR1 SEHNR, CDR2 FQNEAQ (reference sequence). CDR3 length equals 18 residues. Trimming left V 5 bases short and J 2 bases short, with 24 bases between. For the CDR3, the DNA is TGTGCCAGCAGCCATCCAACTAGCCCCCTGGGTCGGCAAGAGACCCAGTACTTC. It yields the protein CASSHPTSPLGRQETQYF.

On this clonotype: The junction does not match germline at one end; this may be a read error. The chain is built from TRBV6-5 and TRBJ1-2; weak D call: TRBD1 (5 bases). Germline V gene sequence: CDR1 MNHEY, CDR2 SVGAGI. There are 12 residues in the CDR3. This chain's CDR3 is CAGRNPKGLYTF. The CDR3 DNA follows: TGTGCCGGCAGGAACCCGAAGGGGCTCTACACCTTC.

The chain has TRBV20-1 and TRBJ2-7; D remains unclear. The CDR3 contains 13 residues. Germline V lookup: CDR1 DFQATT, CDR2 SNEGSKA (reference sequence). The V end was cut by 2 bases, the J end by 0 bases, with 8 bases between. Here the CDR3 DNA reads TGCAGTGCTAGAAGACGTCTCTCCTACGAGCAGTACTTC. Amino acid sequence: CSARRRLSYEQYF.

V is TRBV5-1 and J is TRBJ1-2; 9 nucleotides agree with TRBD1. The CDR3 spans 15 residues. Germline-derived CDR1 and CDR2 are SGHRS and YFSETQ. The trim removed 4 bases at V and 4 bases at J, leaving 8 bases unmatched. The CDR3 DNA is TGCGCCAGCAGCACCGGTGACAGGGGGAGCTATGGCTACACCTTC. The encoded protein is CASSTGDRGSYGYTF.

The chain employs TRBV20-1 and TRBJ2-2; the D gene could be TRBD1 or TRBD2 (7 bases each). In germline, CDR1 is DFQATT, CDR2 SNEGSKA (reference sequence). The CDR3 totals 19 residues. Trimming took 6 bases from V and 9 from J, leaving 35 bases between them. CDR3 bases: TGCAGTGCACGACAGGGCCCCACTACATCGGGACTAAAAACCTGGGAGCTGTTTTTT. As protein: CSARQGPTTSGLKTWELFF.

Notes on this clonotype: The germline gene is not matched at one end of the junction; a read error may be the cause. The chain recombines TRBV7-2 with TRBJ2-7, with a tentative D call TRBD2 (5 bases). CDR3 length equals 13 residues. Per germline, CDR1 SGHTA and CDR2 FQGNSA. CDR3 amino acids: CAEGGASSYEQYF. The CDR3 nucleotides are TGTGCCGAGGGCGGAGCTAGCTCCTACGAGCAGTATTTC. Full variable domain (missing parts from reference TRBV7-2 and TRBJ2-7): GAGVSQSPSNKVTEKGKDVELRCDPISGHTALYWYRQSLGQGLEFLIYFQGNSAPDKSGLPSDRFSAERTGGSVSTLTIQRTQQEDSAVYLCAEGGASSYEQYFGPGTRLTVT.

The chain links TRBV6-2 or TRBV6-3 to TRBJ2-1; D is unclear. Germline-derived CDR1 and CDR2 are MNHEY and SVGEGT. V gave up 0 bases and J gave up 5 bases, with 14 bases separating them. The CDR3 has 16 residues. CDR3 in DNA: TGTGCCAGCAGTTACTCGTGGGGATCTTCTGACAATGAGCAGTTCTTC. It translates to CASSYSWGSSDNEQFF.

This clonotype has just a few counts. This chain joins TRBV12-3 or TRBV12-4 and TRBJ1-1; unclear D gene. Trimming left V 7 bases short and J 3 bases short, with 9 bases between. The CDR3 runs to 12 residues. The CDR3 nucleotides are TGTGCCAGCAACCCACCGCACACTGAAGCTTTCTTT. This encodes CASNPPHTEAFF.

This chain links TRBV7-2 with TRBJ2-4; TRBD1 matches at 9 bases. Germline values: CDR1 SGHTA, CDR2 FQGNSA. The CDR3 extends over 16 amino acids. V lost 2 bases to trimming and J lost 3 bases; unmatched junction nucleotides: 5. CDR3 protein: CASSLWGQGNKNIQYF. In DNA, the CDR3 is TGTGCCAGCAGCTTATGGGGACAGGGTAACAAAAACATTCAGTACTTC.

This clonotype was counted only a few times. The genes are TRBV7-2 and TRBJ2-3; 10 bases agree with TRBD2. CDR1 SGHTA and CDR2 FQGNSA come from the germline V gene. V shed 5 bases and J 13 bases; nucleotides not matched to a gene: 3. CDR3 size: 11 residues. The CDR3 nucleotides read TGTGCCAGCAGCACTAGCGGGATCAAGTATTTT. This sequence encodes CASSTSGIKYF.

The sample holds a few counts of this clonotype. The gene calls are TRBV9 and TRBJ2-6; 7 nucleotides line up with TRBD1. V shed 0 bases and J 3 bases; nucleotides not matched to a gene: 15. Germline V CDR1 and CDR2: SGDLS, YYNGEE. This CDR3 contains 20 residues. The CDR3 reads CASSVAGYADRAFGANVLTF. DNA of the CDR3: TGTGCCAGCAGCGTAGCCGGGTATGCAGACAGGGCCTTTGGGGCCAACGTCCTGACTTTC. Based on the CDR3 plus reference TRBV9 and TRBJ2-6, the full variable domain is DSGVTQTPKHLITATGQRVTLRCSPRSGDLSVYWYQQSLDQGLQFLIQYYNGEERAKGNILERFSAQQFPDLHSELNLSSLELGDSALYFCASSVAGYADRAFGANVLTFGAGSRLTVL.

This clonotype was found a few times. The chain carries TRBV7-2 and TRBJ2-4, with D hard to call. Germline values: CDR1 SGHTA, CDR2 FQGNSA. Between the trimmed V and J ends, which lost 1 base and 5 bases, there was a span of 12 bases. This CDR3 is built from 15 residues. CDR3 sequence (DNA): TGTGCCAGCAGCTTAGTACCCCTGAAGGAAAACATTCAGTACTTC. It codes for CASSLVPLKENIQYF.

As DNA, the CDR3 is TGTGCCAGCAGCCCCGACAGGGTGTTACAGCCCCAGCATTTT. The encoded protein is CASSPDRVLQPQHF. This sequence joins TRBV27 and TRBJ1-5, with 7 bases aligning to TRBD1. V lost 6 bases and J lost 7; bases outside the gene matches: 9. Looked up from germline, CDR1 is MNHEY and CDR2 is SMNVEV (reference sequence). The CDR3 has 14 residues.

This chain joins TRBV27 and TRBJ2-7; D perhaps matches TRBD2 (6 bases). Germline V lookup: CDR1 MNHEY, CDR2 SMNVEV (reference sequence). Trimming removed 3 bases from V and 3 bases from J, with 9 bases in between. The CDR3 runs 13 residues. CDR3 sequence: CASSLGLHYEQYF. CDR3 in DNA: TGTGCCAGCAGTTTGGGACTGCACTACGAGCAGTACTTC.

The chain combines TRBV20-1 with TRBJ2-7; D tentatively fits TRBD1 or TRBD2 (6 bases each). The CDR3 runs to 13 residues. Germline CDR1 and CDR2: DFQATT and SNEGSKA (reference sequence). V shed 3 bases and J shed 6 bases, with 15 bases lying between them. CDR3 bases: TGCAGTGCTAGTCGGGGGCAGGGGCTCGAGCAGTACTTC. Its translation: CSASRGQGLEQYF.

This clonotype has just a few counts. The J gene is TRBJ2-5, the V gene TRBV5-1; the D is unclear. The length of the CDR3 is 15 residues. Trimming stripped 1 base from V and 1 base from J, with 11 bases between. CDR1 SGHRS and CDR2 YFSETQ come from the germline V gene. The CDR3: CASSLIPHVQETQYF. Here the CDR3 DNA reads TGCGCCAGCAGCTTGATTCCCCATGTCCAAGAGACCCAGTACTTC.

This clonotype appeared a few times. The V call is TRBV29-1, the J call TRBJ1-2; D not certain. V lost 2 bases to trimming and J lost 13 bases, with 14 bases between them. CDR3 length: 11 amino acids. Germline values: CDR1 SQVTM, CDR2 ANQGSEA. The DNA of the CDR3 is TGCAGCGTTGAATCGGCGGCAACCTCCACCTTC. Translating gives CSVESAATSTF. The whole variable domain, remainder taken from reference TRBV29-1 and TRBJ1-2, is SAVISQKPSRDICQRGTSLTIQCQVDSQVTMMFWYRQQPGQSLTLIATANQGSEATYESGFVIDKFPISRPNLTFSTLTVSNMSPEDSSIYLCSVESAATSTFGSGTRLTVV.

V is TRBV12-3 or TRBV12-4 and J is TRBJ1-2, with D uncertain. Trimming removed 6 bases from V and 4 bases from J, with 9 bases in between. CDR3 length: 12 amino acids. CDR3 nucleotides: TGTGCCAGCAGCTATTTCGGCTATGGCTACACCTTC. Protein sequence: CASSYFGYGYTF.

The rearrangement joins TRBV2 to TRBJ1-2; D is ambiguous. This CDR3 has 11 residues. Trimming pared 8 bases from V and 8 bases from J, leaving 12 bases between. Germline V gives CDR1 SNHLY, CDR2 FYNNEI. The CDR3 here is CASYGLGGYTF. In nucleotides, the CDR3 is TGTGCCAGCTACGGACTTGGGGGCTACACCTTC.

The V gene is TRBV20-1, the J gene TRBJ2-4; D ambiguous. In germline, CDR1 is DFQATT, CDR2 SNEGSKA (reference sequence). CDR3 length equals 14 residues. With 1 base removed from V and 8 bases from J, the gap between germline ends came to 15 bases. The CDR3 bases are TGCAGTGCTAGAGCCAGGACGATTCAAGACATTCAGTACTTC. Residues: CSARARTIQDIQYF.

This clonotype was seen a few times. The rearrangement links TRBV5-6 to TRBJ2-6; possible D gene TRBD1, 6 bases. V was clipped by 3 bases and J by 4 bases, with 20 bases between them. The CDR3 has 18 residues. CDR1 and CDR2 (germline): SGHDT, YYEEEE. The CDR3 region has the DNA TGTGCCAGCAGCTGGCAGACAGGCGAGTTCGGCGGGGCCAACGTCCTGACTTTC. Protein: CASSWQTGEFGGANVLTF.

This chain joins TRBV20-1 and TRBJ2-5; 8 bases are a match to TRBD2. Germline V lookup: CDR1 DFQATT, CDR2 SNEGSKA (reference sequence). This CDR3 spans 12 amino acids. V lost 6 bases, J lost 4 bases, and 4 bases stayed unmatched. The CDR3 nucleotides are TGCAGTGCGAGCGGGAGCTCAGAGACCCAGTACTTC. Its protein product is CSASGSSETQYF.

This clonotype was seen more than once but under ten times. This chain links TRBV7-2 with TRBJ1-2; perhaps TRBD1 as D (5 bases). V gave up 4 bases and J gave up 4 bases, with 25 bases separating them. The CDR3 covers 18 residues. The V gene's germline CDR1 is SGHTA and CDR2 FQGNSA. The CDR3 sequence: CASSSKGRTLLDPYGYTF. The CDR3 region has the DNA TGTGCCAGCAGCTCCAAGGGGAGGACACTTCTGGACCCCTATGGCTACACCTTC.

The V call is TRBV4-3, the J call TRBJ1-3; the D gene is possibly TRBD1 (6 bases). V was trimmed by 0 bases and J by 2 bases, leaving 14 bases between them. This CDR3 contains 17 residues. Germline assignment: CDR1 LGHNA and CDR2 YSLEER. In nucleotides, the CDR3 is TGCGCCAGCAGCCAAGATAGGGGGGTTCTCCCTGGAAACACCATATATTTT. This sequence encodes CASSQDRGVLPGNTIYF.

This chain uses TRBV2 with TRBJ2-2; TRBD1 is a possible D gene (6 bases). The V gene lost 4 bases and the J gene lost 5 bases, with 11 bases spanning the gap. CDR3 length: 14 residues. Germline CDR1 is SNHLY and CDR2 is FYNNEI. The CDR3 region has the DNA TGTGCCAGCAGTGTACAGGGCGGTACCGGGGAGCTGTTTTTT. As protein: CASSVQGGTGELFF. The full variable domain, rest sourced from reference TRBV2 and TRBJ2-2, is EPEVTQTPSHQVTQMGQEVILRCVPISNHLYFYWYRQILGQKVEFLVSFYNNEISEKSEIFDDQFSVERPDGSNFTLKIRSTKLEDSAMYFCASSVQGGTGELFFGEGSRLTVL.